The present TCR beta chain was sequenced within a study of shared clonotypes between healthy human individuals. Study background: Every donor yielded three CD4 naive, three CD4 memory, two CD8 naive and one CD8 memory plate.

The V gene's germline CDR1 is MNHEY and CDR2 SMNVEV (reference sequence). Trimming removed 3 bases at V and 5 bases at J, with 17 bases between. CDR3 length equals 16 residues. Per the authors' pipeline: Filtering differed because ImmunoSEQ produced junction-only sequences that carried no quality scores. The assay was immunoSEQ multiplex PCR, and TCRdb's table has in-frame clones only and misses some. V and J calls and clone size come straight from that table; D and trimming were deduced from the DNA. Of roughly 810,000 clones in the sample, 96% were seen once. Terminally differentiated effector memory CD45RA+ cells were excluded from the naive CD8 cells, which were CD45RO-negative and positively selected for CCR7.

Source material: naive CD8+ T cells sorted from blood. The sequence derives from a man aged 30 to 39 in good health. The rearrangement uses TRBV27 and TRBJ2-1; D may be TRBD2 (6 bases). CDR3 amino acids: CASSFVAGLGDNEQFF. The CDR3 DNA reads TGTGCCAGCAGTTTCGTTGCGGGATTAGGTGACAATGAGCAGTTCTTC.